The entry that follows covers one T cell receptor beta chain sequence. The CDR3 spans 15 residues. Trimming pared 3 bases from V and 0 bases from J, leaving 12 bases between. From germline, CDR1 is LNHDA and CDR2 SQIVND (reference sequence). Assay used: immunoSEQ multiplex PCR; TCRdb lists only in-frame clones, some missing. The sample shows more than 250,000 clones, roughly 89% of them seen only once. This sample stems from a study of blood T cell repertoires in COVID-19. The participants were between about 18 and 95 years old and came from about two dozen US areas. The V call is TRBV19, the J call TRBJ2-7; a possible D gene is TRBD2 (5 bases). This TCR was sampled from a young woman with acute COVID-19. Sequencing was done on a sample of PBMCs or T cells enriched from blood (not recorded which). The chain's CDR3 is CASSMGGLYSYEQYF. The CDR3 region has the DNA TGTGCCAGTAGTATGGGCGGGTTATACTCCTACGAGCAGTACTTC.